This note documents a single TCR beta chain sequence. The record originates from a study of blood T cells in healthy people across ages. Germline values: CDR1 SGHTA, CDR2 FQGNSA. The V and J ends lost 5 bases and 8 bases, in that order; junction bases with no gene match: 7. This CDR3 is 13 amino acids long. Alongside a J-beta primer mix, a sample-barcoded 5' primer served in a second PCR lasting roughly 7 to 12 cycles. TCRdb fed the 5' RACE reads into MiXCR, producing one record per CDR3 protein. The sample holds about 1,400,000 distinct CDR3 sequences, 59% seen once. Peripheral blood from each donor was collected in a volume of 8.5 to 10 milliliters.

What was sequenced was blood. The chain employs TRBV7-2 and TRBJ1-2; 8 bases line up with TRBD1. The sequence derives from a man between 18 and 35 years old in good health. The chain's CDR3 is CASSHQRTGGYTF. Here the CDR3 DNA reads TGTGCCAGCAGCCACCAGAGGACAGGGGGCTACACCTTC.